The T cell receptor beta chain under discussion was sequenced for a study of early T cells in non-severe SARS-CoV-2 infection. Overall study context: The sequenced material was bulk RNA from unsorted whole blood, and its chains were unpaired.

CDR3 length: 13 amino acids. Germline V gene data show CDR1 as KGHSH and CDR2 as LQKENI. J lost 6 bases, V lost 1 base, and 2 bases had no gene match. Unique molecular identifiers were added to individual cDNA molecules. From the 5' RACE reads, TCRdb called clonotypes with MiXCR, one entry per CDR3 protein. The sample shows 35,000 to 45,000 distinct CDR3 sequences, about 8% of them seen only once. This clonotype showed up just a few times. The antigen is not known. Points from the study as a whole: The matching step, a VDJdb search, favored anti-spike CD8 responses and missed private and CD4 specificities.

The V and J genes are TRBV18 and TRBJ2-7, with TRBD1 matching 8 bases. The sequencing here drew on whole blood, taken at baseline. The TCR originated in an adult who was a healthcare worker with PCR-confirmed SARS-CoV-2 infection or an uninfected control (not recorded which). The CDR3 DNA reads TGTGCCAGCTCACCACTCACAGGGGGCGAGCAGTACTTC. This codes for CASSPLTGGEQYF.